This TCR beta chain was observed in a study of shared clonotypes between healthy human individuals (dated by TCRdb to 2018 to 2021). As for the study more broadly: Three men and two women, aged 18 to 49 years, made up the cohort. For each donor, three plates each were used for CD4 naive and CD4 memory, two plates were used for CD8 naive, and one plate was used for CD8 memory. To estimate repertoire size and how much clonotype sharing occurs between individuals, the study deeply sequenced the blood TCR repertoires of 4 to 6 healthy adults. Libraries were prepared and TCR repertoires were sequenced by different laboratories using diverse techniques, in order to increase sequencing depth and limit assay-specific biases. Each donor's leukapheresis produced roughly between roughly 0.85 and 9 billion PBMCs. Results the study describes overall, beyond this receptor: Because the study included only a small number of donors, the genetic and exposure-history diversity represented was limited. Even with the large sequencing depth, rarefaction of the sorted-subset datasets indicated that sequencing was incomplete. Naive subsets generally had larger estimated clonotype richness than memory subsets. Only blood was sampled, and tissue TCR repertoires likely differ from those in blood. Sharing across several donors was observed for approximately 4.6% of naive CD4, 3% to 3.5% of naive CD8, over 2% of memory CD4, and around 0.4% of memory CD8 clonotypes. Compared with non-shared clonotypes, the clonotypes found in all four sorted-subset donors had higher generation probabilities. Pairwise subsampling led to the expectation that sequencing depth would affect the degree of clonotype sharing among donors.

Clipping removes 6 bases from V and 2 bases from J, with 2 as the unmatched junction base count. Its CDR3 holds 15 amino acids, cysteine through phenylalanine. The only DNA kept is the CDR3, 45 bases in frame from the first base. The germline V gene gives CDR1 as MDHEN and CDR2 as SYDVKM. The donors were healthy, HIV-negative adults who had no recently reported acute infections or vaccinations. Every donor was a Caucasian adult living in Nashville, Tennessee, USA. CD4+ T cells were enriched by magnetic negative selection, after which naive cells were positively selected on CD45RA and the negative fraction was taken as the memory subset. Blood was obtained by leukapheresis, after which PBMCs were separated by Ficoll-Histopaque density gradient centrifugation and cryopreserved in liquid nitrogen vapor phase. Purity and quantity of every magnetically sorted T cell population were checked by analytical flow cytometry. Genomic DNA was isolated from every sorted fraction and measured by UV absorbance on a Nanodrop 2000c.

Using the deep immunoSEQ assay, multiplex PCR amplified TCR CDR3 regions from genomic DNA. For each cell subset, the extracted genomic DNA was distributed evenly across all wells of several immunoSEQ 96-well plates, and each plate served as one replicate. For sorted subsets, 200 ng of genomic DNA, equivalent to 25,000 to 30,000 T cell genomes, went into each replicate PCR. Purified libraries were measured with a Qubit 3.0 fluorometer, size-checked on a Bioanalyzer 2100, and measured again with the KAPA Library Quantification kit. Every immunoSEQ 96-well plate was sequenced on a dedicated single-read 150-cycle Illumina NextSeq 550 flow cell. In the paper's pipeline: Because the immunoSEQ output included only junctional sequences and no quality scores, the filtering could not be the same as the filtering used for full-length reads. To assign V/J genes and CDR3, sequences were annotated using PyIR, a Python wrapper for IgBLAST v1.9, with IMGT germline references. Any read was removed if the V/J assignment was weak (E-value above 1e-6), the CDR3 was missing, or the read contained stop codons, out-of-frame junctions, or ambiguous translated residues. V3J clonotypes were defined as sequences sharing the same inferred V gene, J gene, and CDR3 amino acid sequence. The percentage overlap between two repertoires was calculated by dividing the number of shared unique clonotypes by the size of the smaller repertoire. Richness of each repertoire was evaluated using RTK rarefaction, the Chao1 estimator, and Recon v2.1 estimates of unobserved clonotypes. For all TCRbeta clonotypes obtained by the gDNA method from a few donors, generation probabilities were computed with OLGA. TCRdb took this table from immuneACCESS and kept in-frame rearrangements with V and J called. Such tables lack part of the clones; where checked against another copy, unresolved V genes explain under half of the gap, and the rest is unexplained. That table is the source of V, J and clone size, and D and trimming were worked out from the DNA. The sample table shows more than 2 million clones, and approximately 94% are seen once. The top ten constitute over 0.1% of the sample.

This clone has a single count. The clone's antigen remains unknown. Base qualities are not at hand, and no much larger clone is one base apart. This specimen includes other DNA sequences encoding the same CDR3. Material: naive CD4+ T cells sorted from blood. According to the study, the label for this sample's cell subset or site signals: CD45RA+ positively selected. This clonotype originated in a young man in good health. Rearrangement joined TRBV28 to TRBJ2-2, and TRBD1 matches 11 of the central bases. The nucleotide sequence reads as follows: TGTGCCAGCAGAGGACAGGGGGCAAACACCGGGGAGCTGTTTTTT. It translates to CASRGQGANTGELFF.